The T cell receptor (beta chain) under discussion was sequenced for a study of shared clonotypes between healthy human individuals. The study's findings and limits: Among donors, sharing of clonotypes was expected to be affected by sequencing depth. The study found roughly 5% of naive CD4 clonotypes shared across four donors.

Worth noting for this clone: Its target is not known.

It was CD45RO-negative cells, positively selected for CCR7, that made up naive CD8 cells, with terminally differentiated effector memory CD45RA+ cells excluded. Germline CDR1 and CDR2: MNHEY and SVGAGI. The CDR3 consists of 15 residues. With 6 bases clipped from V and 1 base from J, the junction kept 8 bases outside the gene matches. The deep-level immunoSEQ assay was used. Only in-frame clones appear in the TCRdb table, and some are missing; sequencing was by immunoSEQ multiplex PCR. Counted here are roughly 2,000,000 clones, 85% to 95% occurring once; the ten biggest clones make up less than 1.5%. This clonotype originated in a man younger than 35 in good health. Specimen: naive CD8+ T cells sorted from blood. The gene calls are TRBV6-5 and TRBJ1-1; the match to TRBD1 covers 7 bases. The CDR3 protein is CASRLSTGENTEAFF. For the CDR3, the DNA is TGTGCCAGCAGGCTATCTACAGGGGAGAACACTGAAGCTTTCTTT.